This TCR beta chain appears in the sequencing data of a study of T-cell reconstitution after alpha-beta-depleted transplantation in children (TCRdb year 2016). With regard to the full study: The study quantitatively tracked T-cell immune reconstitution after TCRalphabeta/CD19-depleted allogeneic hematopoietic cell transplantation in children using TCR repertoire profiling.

Measured from the cysteine to the phenylalanine, the CDR3 is 13 residues long. Only the CDR3 portion is preserved as DNA: 39 bases, with reading frame beginning at the first base. Ends trimmed: V by 4 bases, J by 6 bases; bases unmatched to a gene: 4. Taken from the germline V gene, the CDR1 and CDR2 loops are LGHNA and YNFKEQ. The receptor library was made with PCR. The run used an Illumina HiSeq 2500. To normalize quantification of the TCRbeta repertoire, the TCR libraries were built with molecular barcoding that relied on unique molecular identifiers. TCRdb itself trimmed the public reads at Q25 with fastp, ran MiXCR and retained productive beta chains. Entries are consolidated by CDR3 protein sequence, retaining the most common genes and DNA. The sample yields about 370,000 distinct CDR3 sequences; roughly 22% were counted once. The ten largest make up approximately 3.9% of the sample. Notes on this clonotype: The antigen this receptor binds is unknown. Per-base qualities were not stored, and no clone one base away is much larger.

The sequence came from a human donor who donated a stem cell graft to a child with acute myeloid leukemia. The sequences come from PBMCs from the stem cell graft donor, collected from the stem cell graft. The chain is made from TRBV4-2 and TRBJ2-5; TRBD1 matches 8 bases in the middle. The CDR3 amino acid sequence is: CASSPWTGKTQYF. The nucleotide sequence reads TGTGCCAGCAGCCCTTGGACAGGGAAGACCCAGTACTTC.